What follows is one TCR beta chain and its context. The antigen remains unidentified. The data were obtained in a study of CD8+ T cells in alopecia areata. Whole-study results and caveats: Clarity of TCR sharing across patients fell short of that in mice, possibly HLA-related.

CDR1 and CDR2 from the germline V gene are MDHEN and SYDVKM. V was shortened by 1 base and J by 6 bases, with 13 bases between the two germline ends. The CDR3 extends over 14 amino acids. TCR sequencing used cDNA made by reverse transcription of extracted RNA. The assay was immunoSEQ multiplex PCR, and TCRdb's table has in-frame clones only and misses some. In the table there are 190,000 or so clones, roughly 62% of which are singletons. Treatment reported: oral pan-JAK inhibitor, 5-10 mg twice daily. The researchers isolated CD4+ and CD8+ T cells from PBMCs by sorting. V is TRBV28 and J is TRBJ2-7; a weak D match, TRBD1 (6 bases). This clonotype was obtained from a human donor with alopecia areata. Sequencing used CD8+ T cells sorted from blood, obtained at week 24, from a patient treated with tofacitinib. CDR3 amino acids: CASSLFRQGSEQYF. DNA of the CDR3: TGTGCCAGCAGTTTATTTCGGCAGGGGTCCGAGCAGTACTTC.